This T cell receptor (beta chain) was identified during a study of shared clonotypes between healthy human individuals. Measured with immunoSEQ multiplex PCR; TCRdb has only the in-frame clones, and not every one. The sample gives around 88,000 clones, roughly two thirds of which show up once; roughly 43% is in the top ten. The CDR3 is made up of 16 amino acids. The ends lost 0 bases at V and 5 bases at J; junction bases unmatched: 8. Germline CDR1 and CDR2: SGHAT and FQNNGV. The gene calls are TRBV11-2 and TRBJ1-2; 8 bases fit TRBD1. Sequenced sample: memory CD8+ T cells sorted from blood. Subset indicated: CD45RO+ cells pooled with CCR7-negative TemRA cells. This TCR derives from a man aged 25 to 40 in good health. CDR3 residues: CASSLDLGQEFYGYTF. The CDR3 nucleotides are TGTGCCAGCAGCTTAGATTTGGGACAGGAGTTTTATGGCTACACCTTC.